This entry lists 27 T cell receptor beta chains sequenced from one sample in a study of post-analysis software for immune sequencing data. Study-wide points: In patients, about five TRBV segments were more frequent than in controls, with TRBV5-6, TRBV5-1 and TRBV20-1 among them.

These receptors have no known antigen. The TCR beta cDNA libraries contained unique molecular identifiers. Using its own MiXCR run on the PCR reads, TCRdb lists one record per CDR3 protein. The sample contains under 650,000 distinct CDR3 sequences, roughly two fifths of which appear only once. Input material: blood. Receptors originate from a girl aged 10-17 years with multiple sclerosis.

The rearrangement links TRBV30 to TRBJ2-1; 8 bases line up with TRBD2. J gave up 3 bases and V 3 bases, and 16 bases lay outside the gene matches. The CDR3 contains 18 residues. Germline V lookup: CDR1 GTSNPN, CDR2 SVGIG (reference sequence). CDR3 region: CAWRVAGGPPRIYNEQFF. DNA for the CDR3: TGTGCCTGGAGAGTGGCGGGAGGACCCCCTAGGATCTACAATGAGCAGTTCTTC.

This clonotype was seen once. The rearrangement links TRBV9 to TRBJ1-2, with TRBD1 matching 8 bases. V lost 4 bases to trimming and J lost 8 bases; unmatched junction nucleotides: 10. Germline assignment: CDR1 SGDLS and CDR2 YYNGEE. The length of the CDR3 is 14 residues. The CDR3 DNA reads as TGTGCCAGCAGCCCCGAGGACAGGGCGTGGGGCTACACCTTC. Translation gives CASSPEDRAWGYTF.

The chain is built from TRBV7-2 and TRBJ2-1; D is uncertain. The V end was cut by 5 bases, the J end by 0 bases, with 14 bases between. Germline loops: CDR1 SGHTA, CDR2 FQGNSA. CDR3 size: 16 residues. The CDR3 loop is CASSPRRLSSYNEQFF. CDR3 in DNA: TGTGCCAGCAGCCCGAGGCGGCTAAGCTCCTACAATGAGCAGTTCTTC. Complete variable domain (other parts from reference TRBV7-2 and TRBJ2-1): GAGVSQSPSNKVTEKGKDVELRCDPISGHTALYWYRQSLGQGLEFLIYFQGNSAPDKSGLPSDRFSAERTGGSVSTLTIQRTQQEDSAVYLCASSPRRLSSYNEQFFGPGTRLTVL.

This sequence joins TRBV7-9 and TRBJ2-1; TRBD2 aligns across 12 bases. Looked up from germline, CDR1 is SEHNR and CDR2 is FQNEAQ (reference sequence). This CDR3 is 18 amino acids long. V was clipped by 5 bases and J by 0 bases; unmatched bases: 8. CDR3 sequence: CASSPRTSGASSYNEQFF. CDR3 sequence (DNA): TGTGCCAGCAGCCCTCGGACTAGCGGGGCTAGCTCCTACAATGAGCAGTTCTTC. Using reference TRBV7-9 and TRBJ2-1 for the parts outside the CDR3, the full variable domain is DTGVSQNPRHKITKRGQNVTFRCDPISEHNRLYWYRQTLGQGPEFLTYFQNEAQLEKSRLLSDRFSAERPKGSFSTLEIQRTEQGDSAMYLCASSPRTSGASSYNEQFFGPGTRLTVL.

The rearrangement joins TRBV7-8 to TRBJ2-1; maybe TRBD2 (6 bases). CDR1 SGHVS and CDR2 FQNEAQ come from the germline V gene. V was trimmed by 1 base and J by 2 bases, leaving 12 bases between them. The CDR3 has 16 residues. The CDR3 is CASSLGREVTYNEQFF. Written as DNA, the CDR3 is TGTGCCAGCAGCTTAGGGAGGGAGGTAACCTACAATGAGCAGTTCTTC.

This clonotype was counted only a few times. The chain combines TRBV5-1 with TRBJ2-3; D is perhaps TRBD1 (5 bases). Germline assignment: CDR1 SGHRS and CDR2 YFSETQ. Deletions cut 0 bases from V and 4 bases from J, with 12 bases between. CDR3 size: 15 residues. CDR3 amino acids: CASSLGGSTADTQYF. For the CDR3, the DNA is TGCGCCAGCAGCTTGGGGGGCTCCACGGCAGATACGCAGTATTTT.

V is TRBV10-3 and J is TRBJ2-3, with a weak D call TRBD1 (6 bases). There are 13 residues in the CDR3. Germline CDR1 and CDR2: ENHRY and SYGVKD. V lost 2 bases and J 3 bases, leaving 6 bases between the germline ends. The CDR3 bases are TGTGCCATCAGTGAGAGGGGGACAGATACGCAGTATTTT. This gives the protein CAISERGTDTQYF.

The genes are TRBV24-1 and TRBJ2-1; 8 bases are a match to TRBD1. Germline lookup yields CDR1 KGHDR and CDR2 SFDVKD. This CDR3 has 17 residues. V lost 3 bases to trimming and J lost 6 bases; unmatched junction nucleotides: 12. CDR3 nucleotide sequence: TGTGCCACCAGTGATCCTAAGAGGGACAGGTGGTGCAATGAGCAGTTCTTC. Protein: CATSDPKRDRWCNEQFF.

This clonotype was observed at least ten times. V gene TRBV12-3 or TRBV12-4 combines with J gene TRBJ1-2; TRBD1 aligns across 7 bases. J gave up 4 bases and V 7 bases, and 6 bases lay outside the gene matches. This CDR3 spans 13 amino acids. The CDR3 DNA is TGTGCCAGCACCCTGGACAGGATCTATGGCTACACCTTC. Its protein product is CASTLDRIYGYTF.

The chain combines TRBV10-3 with TRBJ2-3; TRBD2 matches at 8 bases. V trimming: 10 bases; J trimming: 2 bases; junction bases outside the gene matches: 8. Germline V CDR1 and CDR2: ENHRY, SYGVKD. The CDR3 contains 14 residues. For the CDR3, the DNA is TGTGCCAGCGGAGGGCGGGGGGACACAGATACGCAGTATTTT. This translates into CASGGRGDTDTQYF.

V gene TRBV5-1 combines with J gene TRBJ2-7; TRBD2 matches at 13 bases. V shed 4 bases and J 0 bases; nucleotides not matched to a gene: 4. Germline CDR1 and CDR2: SGHRS and YFSETQ. There are 16 residues in the CDR3. CDR3 coding DNA: TGCGCCAGCAGCACCGGGACTAGCGGGGCCTCCTACGAGCAGTACTTC. This gives the protein CASSTGTSGASYEQYF.

This clonotype was seen only a few times. The V and J genes are TRBV5-5 and TRBJ2-7, with 7 bases aligning to TRBD1. CDR3 size: 14 residues. The trim removed 5 bases at V and 1 base at J, leaving 6 bases unmatched. Per the germline V gene, CDR1 is SGHKS and CDR2 is YYEKEE (reference sequence). The CDR3 nucleotides read TGTGCCAGCAGAAATCCGGGACAGTCCTACGAGCAGTACTTC. Residues: CASRNPGQSYEQYF.

This chain links TRBV24-1 with TRBJ2-1, with D unresolved. The germline V gene has CDR1 KGHDR and CDR2 SFDVKD. V was pared by 7 bases and J by 7 bases, with 7 bases between. The CDR3 spans 11 residues. The CDR3 protein is CATRSVNEQFF. The CDR3 DNA reads TGTGCCACCAGGTCGGTTAATGAGCAGTTCTTC.

This chain connects TRBV29-1 to TRBJ1-2; 8 bases align to TRBD1. The CDR3 runs to 14 residues. The J segment lost 7 bases and the V segment lost 1 base, leaving 8 bases of the junction unmatched. Germline assignment: CDR1 SQVTM and CDR2 ANQGSEA. The chain's CDR3 is CSVEVQGARRGYTF. The CDR3 region has the DNA TGCAGCGTTGAAGTCCAGGGGGCTCGTCGTGGCTACACCTTC.

V and J are TRBV10-3 and TRBJ1-2; D not resolved. The CDR3 spans 13 residues. The germline V gene has CDR1 ENHRY and CDR2 SYGVKD. The V end lost 6 bases, the J end lost 9 bases, and 17 bases lay between the germline ends. CDR3 sequence (DNA): TGTGCCATCAGGGATCAGAGGGAGAGCCGCTACACCTTC. It translates to CAIRDQRESRYTF.

This sequence joins TRBV7-3 and TRBJ2-7; D is undetermined. Trimming cost V 6 bases and J 6 bases, with 15 bases left between them. Germline V lookup: CDR1 SGHTA, CDR2 FQGTGA. The CDR3 has 13 amino acids. In DNA form, the CDR3 reads TGTGCCAGCAGTCAATATGAGGTACCCGAGCAGTACTTC. Its translation is CASSQYEVPEQYF.

This clonotype has more than one count but fewer than ten. CDR3 sequence reads: CATSLPGITDTQYF. The CDR3 bases are TGTGCCACCAGTTTGCCAGGGATAACAGATACGCAGTATTTT. The J gene is TRBJ2-3, the V gene TRBV24-1; possibly TRBD1 for D (5 bases). Trimming left V 6 bases short and J 3 bases short, with 12 bases between. Per the germline V gene, CDR1 is KGHDR and CDR2 is SFDVKD. This CDR3 region has 14 residues.

This clonotype has ten or more counts. The V gene is TRBV7-2, the J gene TRBJ2-1, with D hard to call. This CDR3 is 16 amino acids long. Germline V CDR1 and CDR2: SGHTA, FQGNSA. V lost 0 bases and J 6 bases, leaving 15 bases between the germline ends. The CDR3 spells CASSLALPPKGNEQFF. As DNA, the CDR3 is TGTGCCAGCAGCTTAGCGCTGCCTCCGAAGGGCAATGAGCAGTTCTTC. The full variable domain, with the rest looked up from reference TRBV7-2 and TRBJ2-1, is GAGVSQSPSNKVTEKGKDVELRCDPISGHTALYWYRQSLGQGLEFLIYFQGNSAPDKSGLPSDRFSAERTGGSVSTLTIQRTQQEDSAVYLCASSLALPPKGNEQFFGPGTRLTVL.

Note on this clonotype: Compared with germline, one end of the junction differs, possibly owing to a read error. DNA of the CDR3: TGTGCCATCAGTGAGCCCCGGGACAGGAAGACATCTGGGACCAACGTCCTGACTTTC. It is translated as CAISEPRDRKTSGTNVLTF. The chain carries TRBV10-3 and TRBJ2-6; TRBD1 agrees at 8 bases. In germline, CDR1 is ENHRY, CDR2 SYGVKD. This CDR3 is 19 amino acids long.

The chain is built from TRBV4-1 and TRBJ2-3; 9 bases are a match to TRBD2. This CDR3 is 18 amino acids long. In germline, CDR1 is MGHRA, CDR2 YSYEKL. The trim removed 0 bases at V and 0 bases at J, leaving 7 bases unmatched. The CDR3 DNA reads as TGCGCCAGCAGCCAAGATAGGAGGCTAGCGGGAAGCACAGATACGCAGTATTTT. Residues: CASSQDRRLAGSTDTQYF.

V usage is TRBV29-1 and J usage is TRBJ1-2, with D hard to call. Germline V gene sequence: CDR1 SQVTM, CDR2 ANQGSEA. Between the trimmed V and J ends, which lost 5 bases and 7 bases, there was a span of 11 bases. This CDR3 spans 11 amino acids. The DNA of the CDR3 is TGCAGCGTTATGAGGGAGGGTGGCTACACCTTC. Its protein is CSVMREGGYTF.

This clonotype occurred many times. V gene TRBV12-3 or TRBV12-4 combines with J gene TRBJ1-2, with 11 bases matching TRBD1. V lost 5 bases to trimming and J lost 4 bases; unmatched junction nucleotides: 3. The CDR3 sequence is 14 residues long. Written as DNA, the CDR3 is TGTGCCAGCAGTCCCGGACAGGGGGCCTATGGCTACACCTTC. Translating gives CASSPGQGAYGYTF.

J is TRBJ1-5 and V is TRBV20-1, with 10 bases matching TRBD1. The germline CDR1 and CDR2 sequences are DFQATT and SNEGSKA (reference sequence). The CDR3 sequence is 13 residues long. V was pared by 6 bases and J by 4 bases, with 3 bases of the junction left unmatched. The CDR3 sequence is CSADRGRNQPQHF. Here the CDR3 DNA reads TGCAGTGCCGACAGGGGGCGGAATCAGCCCCAGCATTTT.

The genes are TRBV29-1 and TRBJ1-5; D remains ambiguous. The CDR3 loop spans 12 amino acids. In germline, CDR1 is SQVTM, CDR2 ANQGSEA. Trimming shortened V by 6 bases and J by 7 bases, and 13 bases separated the two germline ends. CDR3 sequence reads: CSVGGFGQPQHF. CDR3 nucleotides: TGCAGCGTGGGAGGGTTCGGACAGCCCCAGCATTTT.

V is TRBV6-5 and J is TRBJ1-2; TRBD1 matches at 7 bases. Germline lookup yields CDR1 MNHEY and CDR2 SVGAGI. There are 13 residues in the CDR3. Losses at the gene ends were 6 bases for V and 8 bases for J; bases not matched to a gene: 9. The CDR3 DNA sequence: TGTGCCAGCAGGACTACAGGGGCTGGCGGCTACACCTTC. Amino acids: CASRTTGAGGYTF.

This clonotype was detected many times. The rearrangement uses TRBV12-3 or TRBV12-4 and TRBJ1-2; TRBD1 is a possible D gene (6 bases). The CDR3 totals 14 residues. With 5 bases removed from V and 3 bases from J, the gap between germline ends came to 13 bases. The CDR3 here is CASSLGGGYYGYTF. CDR3 coding DNA: TGTGCCAGCAGTCTAGGGGGGGGCTACTATGGCTACACCTTC.

The chain uses TRBV13 and TRBJ2-7; 8 bases are shared with TRBD1. Unmatched junction bases numbered 7, after V lost 4 bases and J lost 5 bases. Germline V gene data show CDR1 as PRHDT and CDR2 as FYEKMQ (reference sequence). This CDR3 spans 14 amino acids. As DNA, the CDR3 is TGTGCCAGCAGCTCCTGGACAGGGAGTAACGAGCAGTACTTC. As protein: CASSSWTGSNEQYF.